This TCR beta chain is from a study of control samples from healthy donors and cancer patients. Clones were sequenced by immunoSEQ multiplex PCR, and TCRdb holds only the in-frame ones, with some missing. The table shows just under 150,000 clones, with about nine tenths occurring only once. The CDR3 extends over 16 amino acids. Germline CDR1 and CDR2: MRHNA and SNTAGT. J lost 13 bases, V lost 2 bases, and 12 bases had no gene match. The clonotype originates from a man younger than 40 in good health. The sample taken for sequencing was blood. This chain connects TRBV6-4 to TRBJ2-4; 12 bases match TRBD2. CDR3 bases: TGTGCCAGCAGTGACCAGGGGACTAGCGGGCCTCGGGGGCAGTACTTC. Translating it yields CASSDQGTSGPRGQYF.